Each of the 13 T cell receptor beta chains below was sequenced from the same sample in a study of human T cells and chemical hapten exposure. As for time point: healthy volunteer bleed at 2 weeks. Unfractionated whole blood was the source of the extracted total RNA. TCRdb redid the calling of the RACE reads with MiXCR, one entry per CDR3 protein. The sample holds 100,000 to 150,000 distinct CDR3 sequences, approximately 9% seen once. Sample: whole blood. Receptors were obtained from a male donor in good health. Some clones in this sample may be carry-over from other donors' samples.

J is TRBJ2-7 and V is TRBV10-3; D unresolved. Trimming left V 2 bases short and J 3 bases short, with 5 bases between. The germline CDR1 and CDR2 sequences are ENHRY and SYGVKD. This CDR3 is built from 12 residues. CDR3 amino acids: CAISEGNYEQYF. The CDR3 bases are TGTGCCATCAGTGAGGGGAACTACGAGCAGTACTTC.

In its sample, this clonotype was seen many times. This chain joins TRBV7-6 and TRBJ2-1; TRBD2 agrees at 7 bases. The germline V gene has CDR1 SGHVS and CDR2 FNYEAQ. Losses at the gene ends were 4 bases for V and 5 bases for J; bases not matched to a gene: 11. The CDR3 is made up of 16 amino acids. CDR3 coding DNA: TGTGCCAGCAGCTCATTAGGTCCCGCGGGGGACAATGAGCAGTTCTTC. Protein sequence: CASSSLGPAGDNEQFF.

On this clonotype itself: A read error may account for a junction end that differs from germline. V usage is TRBV6-5 and J usage is TRBJ2-7; a possible D gene is TRBD2 (7 bases). CDR3 length: 16 residues. Germline assignment: CDR1 MNHEY and CDR2 SVGAGI. This chain's CDR3 is CVSSYSQGGGAYEQYF. DNA of the CDR3: TGTGTCAGCAGTTACTCTCAAGGGGGGGGTGCCTACGAGCAGTACTTC.

This clonotype showed up many times. The chain couples TRBV10-1 to TRBJ2-7, with 8 nucleotides matching TRBD1. V shed 4 bases and J 2 bases; nucleotides not matched to a gene: 10. Germline-derived CDR1 and CDR2 are WNHNN and SYGVQD (reference sequence). The CDR3 loop spans 16 amino acids. This chain's CDR3 is CASSVGTGGRPYEQYF. For the CDR3, the DNA is TGCGCCAGCAGTGTAGGAACAGGGGGTCGACCCTACGAGCAGTACTTC.

This clonotype has ten or more counts. The rearrangement links TRBV18 to TRBJ2-5; D is ambiguous. The V gene lost 0 bases and the J gene lost 2 bases, with 4 bases spanning the gap. This CDR3 has 13 residues. The V gene's germline CDR1 is KGHSH and CDR2 LQKENI. The DNA of the CDR3 is TGTGCCAGCTCACCACCGGGGCAAGAGACCCAGTACTTC. Translating it yields CASSPPGQETQYF.

This clonotype was seen only a few times. The V and J genes are TRBV5-7 and TRBJ2-1; 12 nucleotides line up with TRBD2. TRBV5-7 is recorded as an ORF, its role being uncertain. The J segment lost 8 bases and the V segment lost 2 bases, leaving 8 bases of the junction unmatched. The CDR3 sequence is 16 residues long. CDR3 sequence reads: CASSLTASGRADEQFF. DNA of the CDR3: TGTGCCAGCAGCTTAACTGCTAGCGGGAGGGCCGATGAGCAGTTCTTC.

The J gene is TRBJ2-1, the V gene TRBV5-4; 7 bases map to TRBD1. The CDR3 is 15 residues long. Germline trimming cut 4 bases from V and 2 bases from J; bases unmatched to any gene: 6. CDR1 and CDR2 from the germline V gene are SGHNT and YYREEE (reference sequence). The CDR3, as DNA: TGTGCCAGCAGCCTAGACAGGGCGACCTACAATGAGCAGTTCTTC. Residues: CASSLDRATYNEQFF.

This clonotype was seen repeatedly, ten times or more. The V and J genes are TRBV5-6 and TRBJ2-3; 10 bases are shared with TRBD1. The V segment lost 2 bases and the J segment 4 bases; nucleotides outside the gene matches: 7. CDR1 SGHDT and CDR2 YYEEEE come from the germline V gene. The CDR3 extends over 16 amino acids. The CDR3, as DNA: TGTGCCAGCAGCTTTCCGGGACAGGGGTCGGCAGATACGCAGTATTTT. This gives the protein CASSFPGQGSADTQYF.

This clonotype was seen repeatedly, ten times or more. The J gene is TRBJ2-3, the V gene TRBV7-6; 11 positions match TRBD2. Germline CDR1 is SGHVS and CDR2 is FNYEAQ. V lost 1 base to trimming and J lost 1 base; unmatched junction nucleotides: 4. CDR3 size: 17 residues. CDR3 in DNA: TGTGCCAGCAGCTTAGTAACTAGCGGGAGAGGCACAGATACGCAGTATTTT. Translation gives CASSLVTSGRGTDTQYF.

This clonotype has at least ten counts. The chain is built from TRBV7-9 and TRBJ2-5; the match to TRBD2 covers 11 bases. This CDR3 comprises 17 residues. V shed 2 bases, J shed 0 bases, and the junction held 5 bases outside the gene matches. Per germline, CDR1 SEHNR and CDR2 FQNEAQ (reference sequence). The CDR3 DNA reads TGTGCCAGCAGCTTACCCCGACTAGCGGGATACCAAGAGACCCAGTACTTC. This codes for CASSLPRLAGYQETQYF.

The sample holds many counts of this clonotype. Sequence at one end of the junction differs from germline and may be a read error. J is TRBJ2-7 and V is TRBV7-9; TRBD1 aligns across 9 bases. Germline assignment: CDR1 SEHNR and CDR2 FQNEAQ (reference sequence). The length of the CDR3 is 14 residues. The CDR3 nucleotides read TGTGCCAGCAGGGAACAGGGGGCATTTAAACCTAAGGACTTC. Amino acid sequence: CASREQGAFKPKDF.

The chain links TRBV6-4 to TRBJ2-1; D possibly uses TRBD1 or TRBD2 (5 bases each). Germline-derived CDR1 and CDR2 are MRHNA and SNTAGT. This CDR3 spans 14 amino acids. Between the trimmed V and J ends, which lost 3 bases and 3 bases, there was a span of 9 bases. The CDR3 region has the DNA TGTGCCAGCAGTGAGAGGGGCCACTACAATGAGCAGTTCTTC. This encodes CASSERGHYNEQFF.

This sequence joins TRBV12-3 or TRBV12-4 and TRBJ1-5, with 7 bases identical to TRBD1. The CDR3 is made up of 13 amino acids. V lost 9 bases to trimming and J lost 13 bases; unmatched junction nucleotides: 15. Here the CDR3 reads CASSTTGEMAQHF. DNA for the CDR3: TGTGCCAGTTCGACCACAGGGGAGATGGCACAGCATTTT.